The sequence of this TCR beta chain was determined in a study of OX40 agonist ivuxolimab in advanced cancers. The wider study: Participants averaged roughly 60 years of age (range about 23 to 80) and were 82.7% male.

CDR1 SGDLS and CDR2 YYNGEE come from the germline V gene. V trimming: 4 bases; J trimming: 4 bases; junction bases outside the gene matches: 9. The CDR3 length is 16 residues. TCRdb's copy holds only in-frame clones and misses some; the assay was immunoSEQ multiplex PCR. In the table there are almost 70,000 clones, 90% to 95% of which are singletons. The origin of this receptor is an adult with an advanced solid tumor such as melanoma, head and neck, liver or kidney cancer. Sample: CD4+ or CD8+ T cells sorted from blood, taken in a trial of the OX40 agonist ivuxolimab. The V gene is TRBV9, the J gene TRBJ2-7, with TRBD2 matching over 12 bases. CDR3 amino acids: CASSSRTSGDLYEQYF. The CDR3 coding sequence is TGTGCCAGCAGCTCCCGGACTAGCGGGGATCTGTACGAGCAGTACTTC.